These 21 T cell receptor beta chains were all obtained from the same sample, sequenced in a study of T cells in Graves' hyperthyroidism and ophthalmopathy. Researchers took RNA transcripts and amplified the TCR beta CDR3 regions from them. HTBI primers were employed in a first-round RT-PCR of the TCR CDR3. TCRdb re-analysed the multiplex PCR reads in MiXCR, keeping a single row per CDR3 protein. The sample consists of about 560,000 distinct CDR3 sequences, around 14% of them appearing once. Sequenced material: blood. The receptors shown here come from a woman in her twenties or thirties with Graves' hyperthyroidism.

Many counts were recorded for this clonotype. This sequence joins TRBV30 and TRBJ1-6, with 9 positions matching TRBD1. CDR3 length: 14 residues. The V and J ends lost 2 bases and 13 bases, in that order; junction bases with no gene match: 9. Germline-derived CDR1 and CDR2 are GTSNPN and SVGIG (reference sequence). In DNA, the CDR3 is TGTGCCTGGAGTACCGGGACAGGGATTCACCCCCTCCACTTT. Translation: CAWSTGTGIHPLHF.

The chain links TRBV5-1 to TRBJ2-7, with a possible D match to TRBD2 (6 bases). This CDR3 contains 14 residues. Trimming removed 0 bases from V and 2 bases from J, with 9 bases in between. Germline loops: CDR1 SGHRS, CDR2 YFSETQ. The CDR3 bases are TGCGCCAGCAGCTTGGGTGCTAGCGCCTACGAGCAGTACTTC. Translating it yields CASSLGASAYEQYF.

In its sample, this clonotype was seen many times. DNA for the CDR3: TGTGCCAGCAGCTATCGCAGTATCCCCTACAATGAGCAGTTCTTC. This codes for CASSYRSIPYNEQFF. The chain joins TRBV5-6 to TRBJ2-1, with unresolved D. The length of the CDR3 is 15 residues. V lost 3 bases and J 2 bases, leaving 12 bases between the germline ends. Germline V gene sequence: CDR1 SGHDT, CDR2 YYEEEE.

This clonotype was seen ten or more times. CDR3 region: CAWSAWTESSTDTQYF. Written as DNA, the CDR3 is TGTGCCTGGAGTGCGTGGACAGAATCTAGCACAGATACGCAGTATTTT. This rearrangement joins TRBV30 to TRBJ2-3; a weak D match, TRBD1 (6 bases). With 1 base removed from V and 0 bases from J, the gap between germline ends came to 14 bases. The germline V gene encodes CDR1 GTSNPN and CDR2 SVGIG (reference sequence). The CDR3 runs to 16 residues. The entire variable domain, with the rest obtained from reference TRBV30 and TRBJ2-3, is as follows: SQTIHQWPATLVQPVGSPLSLECTVEGTSNPNLYWYRQAAGRGLQLLFYSVGIGQISSEVPQNLSASRPQDRQFILSSKKLLLSDSGFYLCAWSAWTESSTDTQYFGPGTRLTVL.

This clonotype was seen a handful of times. V and J are TRBV6-1 and TRBJ1-6; D is uncertain. The V and J ends lost 2 bases and 8 bases respectively, with 13 bases between them. This CDR3 is 15 amino acids long. CDR1 and CDR2 from the germline V gene are MNHNS and SASEGT. CDR3 sequence reads: CASSEYSRAYSPLHF. The CDR3 coding sequence is TGTGCCAGCAGTGAATATTCGAGAGCTTATTCACCCCTCCACTTT.

This clonotype has ten or more counts. The chain uses TRBV27 and TRBJ2-1, with 10 bases lining up with TRBD1. CDR1 and CDR2 (germline): MNHEY, SMNVEV (reference sequence). This CDR3 comprises 15 residues. V shed 5 bases, J shed 7 bases, and the junction held 8 bases outside the gene matches. CDR3: CASSPRQGARNEQFF. The CDR3 DNA follows: TGTGCCAGCAGTCCTCGACAGGGGGCGAGAAATGAGCAGTTCTTC.

This clonotype was seen ten or more times. The chain employs TRBV6-1 and TRBJ2-3; D not certain. CDR3 length: 15 residues. Germline CDR1 MNHNS, CDR2 SASEGT. Between the trimmed V and J ends, which lost 8 bases and 1 base, there was a span of 16 bases. The CDR3, as DNA: TGTGCCAGCCTCCTAAATCCTCTGCGCACAGATACGCAGTATTTT. Its translation is CASLLNPLRTDTQYF.

This clonotype occurred many times. As DNA, the CDR3 is TGTGCCAGCAGTGAAATGAGGGGCTTCGCGCGAGAGGAGTACTTC. Translation: CASSEMRGFAREEYF. V gene TRBV2 combines with J gene TRBJ2-7; possibly TRBD1 or TRBD2 for D (5 bases each). Germline assignment: CDR1 SNHLY and CDR2 FYNNEI. V shed 2 bases and J shed 11 bases, with 22 bases lying between them. This CDR3 contains 15 residues. Supplemented by reference TRBV2 and TRBJ2-7, the full variable domain reads EPEVTQTPSHQVTQMGQEVILRCVPISNHLYFYWYRQILGQKVEFLVSFYNNEISEKSEIFDDQFSVERPDGSNFTLKIRSTKLEDSAMYFCASSEMRGFAREEYFGPGTRLTVT.

This clonotype occurred a few times. With a much larger clone just one base away, this may be a read error. The chain combines TRBV4-2 with TRBJ2-3; 8 nucleotides line up with TRBD2. The ends lost 4 bases at V and 0 bases at J; junction bases unmatched: 3. The CDR3 has 15 amino acids. CDR1 is LGHNA, CDR2 YNFKEQ, per germline. CDR3 protein: CASSRSGTSTDTQYF. Written as DNA, the CDR3 is TGTGCCAGCAGCCGTAGCGGGACTAGCACAGATACGCAGTATTTT.

The V and J genes are TRBV18 and TRBJ1-1; TRBD1 agrees at 10 bases. Germline assignment: CDR1 KGHSH and CDR2 LQKENI. There are 16 residues in the CDR3. V lost 0 bases to trimming and J lost 7 bases; unmatched junction nucleotides: 8. CDR3 sequence: CASSPPDRGIKGEAFF. The CDR3 DNA is TGTGCCAGCTCACCACCGGACAGGGGGATTAAAGGTGAAGCTTTCTTT. The full variable domain, with the rest looked up from reference TRBV18 and TRBJ1-1, is NAGVMQNPRHLVRRRGQEARLRCSPMKGHSHVYWYRQLPEEGLKFMVYLQKENIIDESGMPKERFSAEFPKEGPSILRIQQVVRGDSAAYFCASSPPDRGIKGEAFFGQGTRLTVV.

V gene TRBV5-1 combines with J gene TRBJ1-1; weak D call: TRBD1 (5 bases). The CDR3 length is 15 residues. V was cut by 0 bases and J by 1 base, with 10 bases left in between. CDR1 and CDR2 (germline): SGHRS, YFSETQ. The CDR3 DNA reads TGCGCCAGCAGCTTGGGATCGGGGGAGAACACTGAAGCTTTCTTT. This codes for CASSLGSGENTEAFF.

At least ten counts were recorded for this clonotype. The chain couples TRBV6-1 to TRBJ2-5; D is uncertain. In germline, CDR1 is MNHNS, CDR2 SASEGT. There are 12 residues in the CDR3. V was cut by 5 bases and J by 5 bases, with 9 bases left in between. CDR3 coding DNA: TGTGCCAGCAGTTCCCACGATGAGACCCAGTACTTC. Its protein is CASSSHDETQYF.

This clonotype has more than one count but fewer than ten. The gene calls are TRBV7-2 and TRBJ2-2, with D uncertain. Germline values: CDR1 SGHTA, CDR2 FQGNSA. The CDR3 is 13 amino acids. The ends were cut back, 4 bases at V and 5 bases at J, with 8 bases in the middle. CDR3 nucleotides: TGTGCCAGCAGCTACCCCAATACCGGGGAGCTGTTTTTT. This encodes CASSYPNTGELFF.

This clonotype was found many times. The gene calls are TRBV2 and TRBJ1-2; D is unresolved. Germline assignment: CDR1 SNHLY and CDR2 FYNNEI. The CDR3 length is 14 residues. V was clipped by 4 bases and J by 4 bases, with 13 bases between them. The chain's CDR3 is CASSASGQLYGYTF. CDR3 in DNA: TGTGCCAGCAGTGCCTCTGGGCAACTCTATGGCTACACCTTC.

This clonotype has at least ten counts. V and J are TRBV20-1 and TRBJ1-5, with D tentatively TRBD1 (6 bases). The CDR3 is 15 amino acids. Trimming removed 0 bases at V and 4 bases at J, with 13 bases between. In germline, CDR1 is DFQATT, CDR2 SNEGSKA (reference sequence). The CDR3 nucleotides read TGCAGTGCTAGAGACGGTCCAGGGGTAAATCAGCCCCAGCATTTT. It codes for CSARDGPGVNQPQHF.

V is TRBV27 and J is TRBJ2-3; D ambiguous. This CDR3 has 14 amino acids. CDR1 and CDR2 (germline): MNHEY, SMNVEV (reference sequence). V lost 4 bases and J 0 bases, leaving 8 bases between the germline ends. The CDR3 sequence: CASSSVSSTDTQYF. The CDR3 DNA is TGTGCCAGCAGTTCGGTTTCTAGCACAGATACGCAGTATTTT.

This clonotype came up many times. This rearrangement joins TRBV5-1 to TRBJ2-3, with D perhaps matching TRBD1 (5 bases). CDR3 size: 13 residues. V lost 4 bases, J lost 2 bases, and 8 bases lay in between. Germline V lookup: CDR1 SGHRS, CDR2 YFSETQ. CDR3 DNA sequence: TGCGCCAGCAGCGCGACAGTCACAGATACGCAGTATTTT. It translates to CASSATVTDTQYF.

V gene TRBV4-1 combines with J gene TRBJ2-2; 10 bases are shared with TRBD2. Germline CDR1 reads MGHRA; CDR2 reads YSYEKL. This CDR3 spans 16 amino acids. Trimming at V came to 4 bases and at J to 5 bases, leaving 7 bases not matched to a gene. DNA of the CDR3: TGCGCCAGCAGCCTTGGGACTAGCGAGAGGACCGGGGAGCTGTTTTTT. As protein: CASSLGTSERTGELFF.

This clonotype was seen ten or more times. V usage is TRBV15 and J usage is TRBJ2-7; TRBD1 might be the D (5 bases). CDR3 length: 15 residues. The germline V and J ends were trimmed by 0 bases and 0 bases, with 9 bases remaining between them. Germline loops: CDR1 LNHNV, CDR2 YYDKDF (reference sequence). The CDR3 sequence is CATSREGASSYEQYF. CDR3 DNA sequence: TGTGCCACCAGCAGAGAAGGGGCGAGCTCCTACGAGCAGTACTTC. Based on the CDR3 plus reference TRBV15 and TRBJ2-7, the full variable domain is DAMVIQNPRYQVTQFGKPVTLSCSQTLNHNVMYWYQQKSSQAPKLLFHYYDKDFNNEADTPDNFQSRRPNTSFCFLDIRSPGLGDTAMYLCATSREGASSYEQYFGPGTRLTVT.

V gene TRBV12-3 or TRBV12-4 combines with J gene TRBJ1-4; D ambiguous. The CDR3 runs to 16 residues. Trimming cost V 4 bases and J 3 bases, with 15 bases left between them. CDR3 amino acids: CASSSSGMSANEKLFF. CDR3 bases: TGTGCCAGCAGTTCATCCGGAATGTCCGCTAATGAAAAACTGTTTTTT.

This clonotype was seen repeatedly, ten times or more. CDR3 in amino acids: CSARDLRGDQPQHF. In DNA, the CDR3 is TGCAGTGCTAGAGATCTCAGGGGGGATCAGCCCCAGCATTTT. This sequence joins TRBV20-1 and TRBJ1-5; 7 positions agree with TRBD1. CDR1 DFQATT and CDR2 SNEGSKA come from the germline V gene (reference sequence). V dropped 0 bases and J dropped 5; count of bases not matched to a gene: 4. CDR3 length equals 14 residues.